This TCR beta chain derives from a study of blood T cell repertoires in COVID-19. Study overall: T cells, B-cell-depleted T cells, or PBMCs provided the cDNA or gDNA that served as material.

Germline V CDR1 and CDR2: SGHRS, YFSETQ. The V end lost 5 bases, the J end lost 3 bases, and 14 bases lay between the germline ends. The CDR3 spans 15 residues. Method: immunoSEQ multiplex PCR; TCRdb's copy keeps in-frame clones and lacks some. Counted here are 70,000 to 95,000 clones, 75% to 85% occurring once; the ten biggest clones make up approximately 20%. Input material: peripheral blood. The TCR originated in a woman between 50 and 59 years old with acute or convalescent COVID-19. This chain uses TRBV5-1 with TRBJ2-2; tentatively, D is TRBD2 (6 bases). The CDR3 is CASSPGDMDTGELFF. The CDR3 DNA is TGCGCCAGCAGTCCGGGAGATATGGACACCGGGGAGCTGTTTTTT.